The sequence of this TCR beta chain was determined in a study of cytomegalovirus exposure and HLA in healthy donors. Clones were read by immunoSEQ multiplex PCR, and TCRdb kept only the in-frame ones, dropping some. The repertoire holds around 350,000 clones, 86% seen once, with 0.83% in the top ten. To note about this clone: The antigen remains unidentified.

Findings and caveats of the study: Generally TCR sequences proved uncommon, though certain public TCRs appeared in numerous donors. First-cohort TCR clusters were later found to tend to co-occur in the 120 or so validation repertoires.

This TCR derives from a woman aged 18 to 35 in good health and CMV-seronegative. Sequencing was done on a sample of PBMCs.

Written as DNA, the CDR3 is TGCGCCAGCAGTTACGGACTAGCGGGGGGAAGGGAGTACTTC. The encoded protein is CASSYGLAGGREYF. The V and J genes are TRBV5-1 and TRBJ2-7; TRBD2 matches 14 bases. Germline lookup yields CDR1 SGHRS and CDR2 YFSETQ. The CDR3 has 14 residues. The trim removed 5 bases at V and 11 bases at J, leaving 9 bases unmatched.